Listed below are T cell receptor beta chains from one sample, sequenced in a study of blood T cell repertoires in COVID-19. The assay was immunoSEQ multiplex PCR, and TCRdb's table has in-frame clones only and misses some. The repertoire holds 65,000 to 95,000 clones, around 85% seen once, with over 15% in the top ten. Sequences were obtained from peripheral blood. These receptors came from an elderly man with active or convalescent COVID-19. Both conserved end residues are part of each CDR3. Each record gives: CDR3 length, V gene, J gene, clone size, D gene, CDR3 protein, CDR3 DNA. D genes are given only for firm matches. Clone size is not always given. Where it is, it says once, few, many or a class for expanded clones.

len: 15
v_gene: TRBV7-8
j_gene: TRBJ2-1
abundance: -
d_gene: TRBD2
CDR3aa: CASSLGGGSYNEQFF
CDR3nt: TGTGCCAGCAGCTTAGGCGGGGGCTCCTACAATGAGCAGTTCTTC

len: 14
v_gene: TRBV2
j_gene: TRBJ2-5
abundance: -
d_gene: TRBD1
CDR3aa: CASSDRDRSGTQYF
CDR3nt: TGTGCCAGCAGTGACCGGGACAGGAGTGGGACCCAGTACTTC

len: 15
v_gene: TRBV6-5
j_gene: TRBJ2-1
abundance: -
d_gene: TRBD1
CDR3aa: CASSRGTGPRNEQFF
CDR3nt: TGTGCCAGCAGCAGAGGGACAGGGCCCCGCAATGAGCAGTTCTTC

len: 17
v_gene: TRBV19
j_gene: TRBJ2-2
abundance: -
d_gene: -
CDR3aa: CASSTGRQVVYTGELFF
CDR3nt: TGTGCCAGTAGTACGGGACGACAGGTAGTCTACACCGGGGAGCTGTTTTTT

len: 13
v_gene: TRBV5-1
j_gene: TRBJ1-2
abundance: -
d_gene: -
CDR3aa: CASSLEGNYGYTF
CDR3nt: TGCGCCAGCAGCTTGGAGGGGAACTATGGCTACACCTTC

len: 12
v_gene: TRBV10-3
j_gene: TRBJ2-1
abundance: -
d_gene: -
CDR3aa: CAISEFREGQFF
CDR3nt: TGTGCCATCAGTGAGTTCAGGGAAGGGCAGTTCTTC

len: 14
v_gene: TRBV5-1
j_gene: TRBJ2-5
abundance: -
d_gene: TRBD1
CDR3aa: CASSLTGGEGTQYF
CDR3nt: TGCGCCAGCAGCTTGACAGGGGGCGAAGGGACCCAGTACTTC

len: 16
v_gene: TRBV21-1
j_gene: TRBJ1-4
abundance: -
d_gene: -
CDR3aa: CASGTPRSPTNEKLFF
CDR3nt: TGTGCCAGCGGCACGCCCCGGTCGCCAACTAATGAAAAACTGTTTTTT

len: 13
v_gene: TRBV19
j_gene: TRBJ1-5
abundance: -
d_gene: -
CDR3aa: CASSIRRDQPQHF
CDR3nt: TGTGCCAGTAGTATCAGGAGGGATCAGCCCCAGCATTTT

len: 13
v_gene: TRBV25-1
j_gene: TRBJ1-1
abundance: once
d_gene: -
CDR3aa: CASSAQGRTEAFF
CDR3nt: TGTGCCAGCAGTGCCCAGGGGAGAACTGAAGCTTTCTTT

len: 14
v_gene: TRBV7-2
j_gene: TRBJ2-2
abundance: -
d_gene: -
CDR3aa: CASSLGGSTGELFF
CDR3nt: TGTGCCAGCAGCTTAGGAGGGAGTACCGGGGAGCTGTTTTTT

len: 15
v_gene: TRBV5-1
j_gene: TRBJ1-6
abundance: once
d_gene: TRBD1
CDR3aa: CASSLGDREVSPLHF
CDR3nt: TGCGCCAGCAGCTTGGGGGACAGGGAGGTTTCACCCCTCCACTTT

len: 14
v_gene: TRBV2
j_gene: TRBJ2-5
abundance: -
d_gene: -
CDR3aa: CASSDREVAETQYF
CDR3nt: TGTGCCAGCAGTGACAGGGAGGTGGCGGAGACCCAGTACTTC

len: 16
v_gene: TRBV11-2
j_gene: TRBJ2-5
abundance: -
d_gene: -
CDR3aa: CASSTYGQGLAKTQYF
CDR3nt: TGTGCCAGCAGCACCTACGGACAGGGACTAGCTAAGACCCAGTACTTC

len: 13
v_gene: TRBV7-9
j_gene: TRBJ2-3
abundance: -
d_gene: TRBD1
CDR3aa: CASSYTGADTQYF
CDR3nt: TGTGCCAGCAGCTATACAGGGGCAGATACGCAGTATTTT

len: 16
v_gene: TRBV5-4
j_gene: TRBJ1-6
abundance: -
d_gene: TRBD1
CDR3aa: CASSPKTGGVSSPLHF
CDR3nt: TGTGCCAGCAGCCCTAAGACAGGGGGCGTCAGTTCACCCCTCCACTTT

len: 14
v_gene: TRBV30
j_gene: TRBJ1-3
abundance: once
d_gene: TRBD1
CDR3aa: CAWSTGGGGNTIYF
CDR3nt: TGTGCCTGGAGTACAGGGGGCGGTGGAAACACCATATATTTT

len: 14
v_gene: TRBV7-9
j_gene: TRBJ1-1
abundance: -
d_gene: TRBD1
CDR3aa: CASSLGQFNTEAFF
CDR3nt: TGTGCCAGCAGCTTGGGACAGTTCAACACTGAAGCTTTCTTT

len: 17
v_gene: TRBV4-1
j_gene: TRBJ1-4
abundance: once
d_gene: -
CDR3aa: CASSLGHGPTTNEKLFF
CDR3nt: TGCGCCAGCAGCCTGGGACACGGGCCGACAACTAATGAAAAACTGTTTTTT

len: 14
v_gene: TRBV6-5
j_gene: TRBJ2-2
abundance: -
d_gene: -
CDR3aa: CASSLQINTGELFF
CDR3nt: TGTGCCAGCAGTCTACAGATTAACACCGGGGAGCTGTTTTTT

len: 19
v_gene: TRBV5-8
j_gene: TRBJ1-6
abundance: -
d_gene: TRBD1
CDR3aa: CASSLAGQGKRSYNSPLHF
CDR3nt: TGTGCCAGCAGCTTGGCGGGACAGGGGAAAAGGTCCTATAATTCACCCCTCCACTTT

len: 13
v_gene: TRBV24-1
j_gene: TRBJ1-3
abundance: -
d_gene: -
CDR3aa: CATPGTDGNTIYF
CDR3nt: TGTGCCACTCCCGGGACTGATGGAAACACCATATATTTT

len: 12
v_gene: TRBV2
j_gene: TRBJ1-2
abundance: -
d_gene: -
CDR3aa: CASSLTGNSYTF
CDR3nt: TGTGCCAGCAGCCTCACGGGTAATAGCTACACCTTC

len: 15
v_gene: TRBV5-1
j_gene: TRBJ2-5
abundance: -
d_gene: TRBD2
CDR3aa: CASSGTGTTQETQYF
CDR3nt: TGCGCCAGCAGCGGTACCGGGACTACCCAAGAGACCCAGTACTTC

len: 15
v_gene: TRBV10-3
j_gene: TRBJ1-4
abundance: -
d_gene: -
CDR3aa: CAISESGQPNEKLFF
CDR3nt: TGTGCCATCAGTGAGTCGGGGCAGCCGAATGAAAAACTGTTTTTT

len: 16
v_gene: TRBV5-5
j_gene: TRBJ2-3
abundance: -
d_gene: -
CDR3aa: CASSSTWTEITDTQYF
CDR3nt: TGTGCCAGCAGCTCCACCTGGACAGAGATCACAGATACGCAGTATTTT

len: 15
v_gene: TRBV19
j_gene: TRBJ1-3
abundance: few
d_gene: -
CDR3aa: CATATGLNSGNTIYF
CDR3nt: TGTGCCACCGCCACGGGACTGAACTCTGGAAACACCATATATTTT

len: 14
v_gene: TRBV24-1
j_gene: TRBJ1-3
abundance: -
d_gene: -
CDR3aa: CATFRERTGNTIYF
CDR3nt: TGTGCCACCTTCAGGGAAAGAACTGGAAACACCATATATTTT

len: 14
v_gene: TRBV5-1
j_gene: TRBJ2-2
abundance: -
d_gene: -
CDR3aa: CASTLTTGAGELFF
CDR3nt: TGCGCCAGCACCCTTACGACGGGGGCCGGGGAGCTGTTTTTT

len: 13
v_gene: TRBV7-3
j_gene: TRBJ2-5
abundance: -
d_gene: -
CDR3aa: CASSPGGIGIQYF
CDR3nt: TGTGCCAGCAGCCCCGGGGGAATTGGTATCCAGTACTTC

len: 12
v_gene: TRBV25-1
j_gene: TRBJ1-2
abundance: -
d_gene: -
CDR3aa: CASSASNYGYTF
CDR3nt: TGTGCCAGCAGTGCCAGTAACTATGGCTACACCTTC

len: 13
v_gene: TRBV25-1
j_gene: TRBJ2-3
abundance: -
d_gene: -
CDR3aa: CASSEYSPGTQYF
CDR3nt: TGTGCCAGCAGTGAATATAGTCCAGGTACGCAGTATTTT

len: 13
v_gene: TRBV29-1
j_gene: TRBJ1-1
abundance: -
d_gene: TRBD1
CDR3aa: CSVRTGGDTEAFF
CDR3nt: TGCAGCGTGCGGACAGGGGGAGATACTGAAGCTTTCTTT

len: 10
v_gene: TRBV12-1
j_gene: TRBJ2-3
abundance: -
d_gene: -
CDR3aa: CASSPDTQYF
CDR3nt: TGTGCCAGCAGCCCTGATACGCAGTATTTT

len: 19
v_gene: TRBV3-1/TRBV3-2
j_gene: TRBJ2-1
abundance: -
d_gene: TRBD2
CDR3aa: CASSRREGGRTWGGNEQFF
CDR3nt: TGTGCCAGCAGCCGCAGGGAGGGAGGGAGGACCTGGGGGGGCAATGAGCAGTTCTTC

len: 14
v_gene: TRBV5-1
j_gene: TRBJ2-5
abundance: -
d_gene: TRBD1
CDR3aa: CASSNRTGRGTQYF
CDR3nt: TGCGCCAGCAGCAACAGGACAGGCCGGGGGACCCAGTACTTC

len: 12
v_gene: TRBV7-9
j_gene: TRBJ2-5
abundance: once
d_gene: -
CDR3aa: CASSLVRETQYF
CDR3nt: TGTGCCAGCAGCTTAGTCCGAGAGACCCAGTACTTC

len: 14
v_gene: TRBV5-1
j_gene: TRBJ1-2
abundance: -
d_gene: TRBD1
CDR3aa: CASSIGQGLYGYTF
CDR3nt: TGCGCCAGCAGCATAGGACAGGGTCTCTATGGCTACACCTTC

len: 14
v_gene: TRBV11-2
j_gene: TRBJ2-1
abundance: few
d_gene: -
CDR3aa: CASSSLRVVDEQFF
CDR3nt: TGTGCCAGCAGCTCCCTCAGGGTGGTCGATGAGCAGTTCTTC

len: 17
v_gene: TRBV9
j_gene: TRBJ2-3
abundance: -
d_gene: TRBD2
CDR3aa: CASSVAGARGATDTQYF
CDR3nt: TGTGCCAGCAGCGTAGCGGGTGCGCGGGGGGCCACAGATACGCAGTATTTT

len: 15
v_gene: TRBV3-1/TRBV3-2
j_gene: TRBJ1-5
abundance: -
d_gene: -
CDR3aa: CASSQNRGGNQPQHF
CDR3nt: TGTGCCAGCAGCCAAAACCGCGGAGGCAATCAGCCCCAGCATTTT

len: 15
v_gene: TRBV5-1
j_gene: TRBJ1-4
abundance: -
d_gene: -
CDR3aa: CASSATGSPNEKLFF
CDR3nt: TGCGCCAGCAGCGCAACAGGGTCACCTAATGAAAAACTGTTTTTT

len: 13
v_gene: TRBV24-1
j_gene: TRBJ2-2
abundance: once
d_gene: -
CDR3aa: CATGDSNTGELFF
CDR3nt: TGTGCCACCGGCGACAGCAACACCGGGGAGCTGTTTTTT

len: 14
v_gene: TRBV3-1/TRBV3-2
j_gene: TRBJ1-2
abundance: -
d_gene: -
CDR3aa: CASSQDRGSYGYTF
CDR3nt: TGTGCCAGCAGCCAAGACCGGGGGAGTTATGGCTACACCTTC

len: 14
v_gene: TRBV5-1
j_gene: TRBJ2-2
abundance: -
d_gene: -
CDR3aa: CASSASLDTGELFF
CDR3nt: TGCGCCAGCAGCGCCTCTCTAGATACCGGGGAGCTGTTTTTT

len: 17
v_gene: TRBV25-1
j_gene: TRBJ2-2
abundance: -
d_gene: -
CDR3aa: CASSVFKMTGKAGELFF
CDR3nt: TGTGCCAGCAGCGTCTTTAAGATGACCGGGAAGGCCGGGGAGCTGTTTTTT

len: 15
v_gene: TRBV7-9
j_gene: TRBJ2-5
abundance: -
d_gene: TRBD1
CDR3aa: CASNRDRGQGETQYF
CDR3nt: TGTGCCAGCAACCGGGACAGGGGGCAAGGGGAGACCCAGTACTTC

len: 15
v_gene: TRBV19
j_gene: TRBJ2-3
abundance: -
d_gene: TRBD2
CDR3aa: CASIRLAGDLDTQYF
CDR3nt: TGTGCCAGTATCAGGCTAGCGGGAGACCTAGATACGCAGTATTTT

len: 14
v_gene: TRBV3-1/TRBV3-2
j_gene: TRBJ1-2
abundance: -
d_gene: TRBD1
CDR3aa: CASSPRDRLYGYTF
CDR3nt: TGTGCCAGCAGCCCCCGGGACAGACTATATGGCTACACCTTC

len: 13
v_gene: TRBV6-5
j_gene: TRBJ1-3
abundance: -
d_gene: -
CDR3aa: CASTRQRGNTIYF
CDR3nt: TGTGCCAGCACCCGACAGAGAGGAAACACCATATATTTT

len: 16
v_gene: TRBV11-2
j_gene: TRBJ1-3
abundance: -
d_gene: -
CDR3aa: CASSSGGLGSGNTIYF
CDR3nt: TGTGCCAGCAGCTCCGGAGGTCTGGGCTCTGGAAACACCATATATTTT

len: 14
v_gene: TRBV5-5
j_gene: TRBJ2-5
abundance: -
d_gene: -
CDR3aa: CASSLARRGETQYF
CDR3nt: TGTGCCAGCAGCTTGGCCAGGAGAGGGGAGACCCAGTACTTC